This TCR beta chain was sequenced during a study of cytomegalovirus exposure and HLA in healthy donors. General study findings and limits: CMV antigen specificity of three CMV-associated chains was confirmed in vitro. Overall, 164 TCR beta chains were annotated as cytomegalovirus-associated. A previous analysis found most TCR beta V segments productive roughly 87% or roughly 30% of the time.

In the case of this clone: Its antigen is not identified.

PCR employed 60 Vbeta and 13 Jbeta primers. Only in-frame clones appear in the TCRdb table, and some are missing; sequencing was by immunoSEQ multiplex PCR. In total, the table holds under 90,000 clones. The sequenced material came from PBMCs. The sequence derives from a man aged 45-65 years in good health and CMV-seropositive.

The CDR3 DNA sequence: TGTGCCAGCAGCTACGGGGGAGTCCTTAAGCAGTACGTC. Translation: CASSYGGVLKQYV. J is TRBJ2-7 and V is TRBV7-2; a possible D gene is TRBD2 (6 bases). Germline CDR1 reads SGHTA; CDR2 reads FQGNSA. V was trimmed by 4 bases and J by 8 bases, leaving 15 bases between them. The CDR3 totals 13 residues.